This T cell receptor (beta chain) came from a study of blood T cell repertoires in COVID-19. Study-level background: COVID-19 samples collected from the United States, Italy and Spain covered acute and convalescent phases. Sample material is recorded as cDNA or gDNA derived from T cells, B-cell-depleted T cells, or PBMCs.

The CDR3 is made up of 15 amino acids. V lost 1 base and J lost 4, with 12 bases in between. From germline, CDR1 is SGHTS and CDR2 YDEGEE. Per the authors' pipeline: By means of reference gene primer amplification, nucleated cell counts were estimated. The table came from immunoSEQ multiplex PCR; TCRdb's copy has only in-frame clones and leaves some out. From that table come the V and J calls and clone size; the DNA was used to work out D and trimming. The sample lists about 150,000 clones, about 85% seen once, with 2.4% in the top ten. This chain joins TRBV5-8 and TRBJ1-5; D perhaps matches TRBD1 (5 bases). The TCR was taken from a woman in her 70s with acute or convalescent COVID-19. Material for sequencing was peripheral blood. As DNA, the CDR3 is TGTGCCAGCAGCTTGTTCCAGGGACTGAATCAGCCCCAGCATTTT. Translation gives CASSLFQGLNQPQHF.